The sequence of this T cell receptor beta chain was determined in a study of T cell responses to AZD1222 COVID-19 vaccine. V lost 2 bases and J lost 0, with 8 bases in between. CDR3 size: 14 residues. The germline V gene has CDR1 MNHEY and CDR2 SMNVEV (reference sequence). This table comes from immunoSEQ multiplex PCR, and its TCRdb copy is limited to in-frame clones, with some not included. The table includes 65,000 to 100,000 clones, more than 85% detected once. The table lists this clone with a count of one. The chain links TRBV27 to TRBJ2-7, with D uncertain. The sample was peripheral blood, taken 28 days after the second AZD1222 dose. The sequence was collected from an adult who received the AZD1222 COVID-19 vaccine. CDR3 bases: TGTGCCAGCAGTTTAAGATTTACCTCCTACGAGCAGTACTTC. Its protein product is CASSLRFTSYEQYF.